This TCR beta chain was observed in a study of T cell responses to AZD1222 COVID-19 vaccine (dated by TCRdb to 2020 to 2023). At the level of the whole study: AZD1222 recipients whose second dose came at about 4 weeks and those whose second dose came at about 12 weeks were combined into one group, since spike-specific TCR depth and breadth did not differ between the two schedules. TCR sequencing was performed for 230 to 250 trial participants, of whom some 200 were given two doses of AZD1222 and 26 were given two doses of MenACWY control vaccine. Trial participants were enrolled into age subgroups of 18-55, 56-69 and 70-plus years, which contained about 160, 30 and 59 TCR-sequenced participants, respectively. General findings and caveats noted by the study authors: Vaccine-associated CD4 TCRs spanned the whole spike protein, with dominant responses in regions 160-218 and 743-854. After two AZD1222 doses, spike-specific TCR breadth and depth were significantly higher than at day 0 and than in MenACWY recipients. Participants were mostly white British, with more females than males. The authors suggested clonal diversity may have been underestimated. Nearly half of unique spike-specific TCRs reportedly recognized epitopes outside regions mutated in the B.1.351 and B.1.1.7 variants. The 56-69-year group was small, and its depth increase did not reach significance, likely because of low power. Only a handful of AZD1222 recipients were SARS-CoV-2 seropositive at baseline, limiting conclusions about previously exposed vaccinees. No day 14 peak-response samples were available, so repertoires were characterized only after the peak T cell response.

Remarks on this clone: It has no known antigen specificity. No much larger clone is present one base from it, and per-base qualities are unavailable.

The CDR3 regions of human TCRbeta chains were analyzed by immunosequencing. The paper's data handling went like this. TCRs in the repertoires were matched against a reference library of SARS-CoV-2-specific TCRs that had been generated with the MIRA antigen-specificity platform. Breadth was defined as the fraction of unique TCRs that were SARS-CoV-2-associated, and depth was defined as the fraction of total T cells that were SARS-CoV-2-associated. Using the MIRA data, each spike-specific TCR was mapped to the spike region that the TCR reacts to and placed in a CD4 or CD8 class. Log10-transformed breadth and depth values were compared by one-way ANOVA with Sidak's multiple comparisons tests. TCRdb took over this immuneACCESS table, retaining in-frame rearrangements with V and J assigned. Such tables are incomplete; in checked studies, under half of the missing clones stem from an unresolved V gene, and the remainder is unexplained. That table supplies the V and J calls and clone size; D and trimming were determined from the DNA. The sample records 84,000 or so clones, over 75% of which are singletons. In total, the top ten clones hold 16% of the sample.

Looking up the germline V gene yields CDR1 SQVTM and CDR2 ANQGSEA. From the cysteine through the phenylalanine, the CDR3 covers 17 amino acids. Just the 51-base CDR3 DNA is kept, in frame starting at base 1. Trimming removed 2 bases from V and 4 bases from J, leaving 21 bases between the germline ends. The time point label of this sample denotes: baseline before first vaccination. The vaccinee samples were drawn from two UK trials, COV001 and COV002, one of which was a single-blind randomized controlled phase 2/3 trial testing AZD1222 (ChAdOx1 nCoV-19) in healthy adults. For TCRbeta chain sequencing, PBMC samples from trial participants were taken at day 0 and at day 28 after the second dose.

Here the chain combines TRBV29-1 and TRBJ2-1; the D gene is possibly TRBD1, with 10 bases matching. The source material was peripheral blood, sampled on day 0 of AZD1222 vaccination. This clonotype was obtained from an adult in good health. The DNA sequence is TGCAGCGTTGAAAAGCGGGGGGACAGGGGTTCATACAATGAGCAGTTCTTC. This translates into CSVEKRGDRGSYNEQFF.